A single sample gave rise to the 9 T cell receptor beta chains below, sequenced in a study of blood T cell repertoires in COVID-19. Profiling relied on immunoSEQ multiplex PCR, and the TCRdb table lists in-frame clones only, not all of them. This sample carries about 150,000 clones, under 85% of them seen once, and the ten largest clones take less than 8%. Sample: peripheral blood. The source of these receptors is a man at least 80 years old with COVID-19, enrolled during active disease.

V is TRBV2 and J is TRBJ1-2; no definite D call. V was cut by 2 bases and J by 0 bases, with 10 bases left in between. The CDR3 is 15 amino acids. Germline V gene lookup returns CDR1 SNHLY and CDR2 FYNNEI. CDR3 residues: CASSERRDANYGYTF. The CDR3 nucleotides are TGTGCCAGCAGTGAAAGGAGGGATGCTAACTATGGCTACACCTTC.

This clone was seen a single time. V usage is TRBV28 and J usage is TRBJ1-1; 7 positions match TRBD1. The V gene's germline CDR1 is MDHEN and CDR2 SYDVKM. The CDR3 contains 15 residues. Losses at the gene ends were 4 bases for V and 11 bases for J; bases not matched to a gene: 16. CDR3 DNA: TGTGCCAGCAGTTCCTTTCCGGGACAGCCACCTTTGGCTTTCTTT. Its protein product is CASSSFPGQPPLAFF.

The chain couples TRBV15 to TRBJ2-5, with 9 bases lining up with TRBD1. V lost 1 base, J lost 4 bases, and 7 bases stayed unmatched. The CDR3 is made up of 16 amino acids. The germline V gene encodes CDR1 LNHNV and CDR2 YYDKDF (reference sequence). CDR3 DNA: TGTGCCACCAGCAGAGGGGGACAGGGTCCAGGAGAGACCCAGTACTTC. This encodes CATSRGGQGPGETQYF.

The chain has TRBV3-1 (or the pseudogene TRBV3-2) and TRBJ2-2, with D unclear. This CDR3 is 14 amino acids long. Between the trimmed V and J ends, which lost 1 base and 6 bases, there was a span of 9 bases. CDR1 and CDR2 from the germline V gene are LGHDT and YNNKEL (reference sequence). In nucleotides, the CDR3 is TGTGCCAGCAGCCAAGTAAGAGAAGCCGGGGAGCTGTTTTTT. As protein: CASSQVREAGELFF.

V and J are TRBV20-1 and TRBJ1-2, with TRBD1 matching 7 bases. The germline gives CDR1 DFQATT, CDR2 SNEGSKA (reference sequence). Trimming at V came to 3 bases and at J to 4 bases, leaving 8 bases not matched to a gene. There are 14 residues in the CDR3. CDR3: CSASPRPGGYGYTF. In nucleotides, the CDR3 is TGCAGTGCTAGTCCCCGACCAGGGGGCTATGGCTACACCTTC.

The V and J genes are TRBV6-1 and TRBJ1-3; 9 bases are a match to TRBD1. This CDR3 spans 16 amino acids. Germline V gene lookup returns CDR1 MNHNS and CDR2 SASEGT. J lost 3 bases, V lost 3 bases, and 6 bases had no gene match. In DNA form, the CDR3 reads TGTGCCAGCAGTGAGAACAGGGGGCATGTTGGAAACACCATATATTTT. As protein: CASSENRGHVGNTIYF.

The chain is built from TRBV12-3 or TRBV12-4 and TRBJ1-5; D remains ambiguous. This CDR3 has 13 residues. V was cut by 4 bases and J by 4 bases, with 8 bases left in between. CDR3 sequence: CASSSSSNQPQHF. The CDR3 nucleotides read TGTGCCAGCAGTTCTTCCAGTAATCAGCCCCAGCATTTT.

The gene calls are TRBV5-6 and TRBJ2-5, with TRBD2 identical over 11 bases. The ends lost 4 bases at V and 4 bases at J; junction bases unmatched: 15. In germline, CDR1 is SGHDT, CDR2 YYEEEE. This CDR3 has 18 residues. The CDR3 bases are TGTGCCAGCAGCCCACTCGGTAGCGGGGGGGCCGACGGAGAGACCCAGTACTTC. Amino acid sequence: CASSPLGSGGADGETQYF. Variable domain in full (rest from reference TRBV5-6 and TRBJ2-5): DAGVTQSPTHLIKTRGQQVTLRCSPKSGHDTVSWYQQALGQGPQFIFQYYEEEERQRGNFPDRFSGHQFPNYSSELNVNALLLGDSALYLCASSPLGSGGADGETQYFGPGTRLLVL.

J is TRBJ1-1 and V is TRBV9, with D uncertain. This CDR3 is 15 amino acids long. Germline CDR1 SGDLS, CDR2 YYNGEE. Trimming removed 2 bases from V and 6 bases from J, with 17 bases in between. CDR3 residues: CASSVSGDPWAEAFF. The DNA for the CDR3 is TGTGCCAGCAGCGTTTCAGGCGATCCCTGGGCTGAAGCTTTCTTT.